One and the same sample provided the 3 T cell receptor beta chains below, sequenced in a study of cytomegalovirus exposure and HLA in healthy donors. The PCR made use of 60 Vbeta and 13 Jbeta primers. Some clones are missing from TCRdb's copy, which holds only in-frame ones; the method was immunoSEQ multiplex PCR. This sample has some 130,000 clones, with 85% to 90% found just once. The specimen was PBMCs. These receptors came from a woman in her 30s in good health and CMV-seronegative.

The rearrangement links TRBV6-4 to TRBJ1-5, with unresolved D. Germline V gene lookup returns CDR1 MRHNA and CDR2 SNTAGT. The CDR3 sequence is 18 residues long. With 0 bases removed from V and 0 bases from J, the gap between germline ends came to 15 bases. The CDR3 coding sequence is TGTGCCAGCAGTGACTCTTGGCAGGTAAACAATAGCAATCAGCCCCAGCATTTT. It is translated as CASSDSWQVNNSNQPQHF.

This rearrangement joins TRBV4-1 to TRBJ2-5; D may be TRBD1 (5 bases). The CDR3 totals 13 residues. The V gene's germline CDR1 is MGHRA and CDR2 YSYEKL. Trimming shortened V by 1 base and J by 7 bases, and 10 bases separated the two germline ends. The CDR3 DNA sequence: TGCGCCAGCAGCCAAGGGGGCGAGGCGACCCAGTACTTC. Translation: CASSQGGEATQYF.

The table lists this clone with a count of one. V usage is TRBV28 and J usage is TRBJ1-2; 8 nucleotides agree with TRBD1. CDR3 size: 14 residues. The ends lost 6 bases at V and 7 bases at J; junction bases unmatched: 10. Germline V lookup: CDR1 MDHEN, CDR2 SYDVKM. The CDR3: CASSNLQGAGGYTF. In DNA form, the CDR3 reads TGTGCCAGCAGCAACCTCCAGGGGGCGGGTGGCTACACCTTC.